Listed below are T cell receptor beta chains from one sample, sequenced in a study of neurological immune-mediated disorders. TCRdb re-analysed the 5' RACE reads in MiXCR, keeping a single row per CDR3 protein. Of roughly 36,000 distinct CDR3 sequences in the sample, roughly 3.1% were seen once. Sequencing was performed on PBMCs. The receptor set was obtained from a woman aged 60-75 years with multiple sclerosis. CDR3s include the opening cysteine and the closing phenylalanine or tryptophan. A D gene is named only where the DNA matches it firmly. Rows give clone size only sometimes, using once, few, many, or a class for an expanded clone.

abundance	d_gene	v_gene	j_gene	CDR3aa	CDR3nt
many	TRBD1	TRBV12-3/TRBV12-4	TRBJ1-2	CASRAGGQLNYGYTF	TGTGCCAGCAGGGCCGGGGGACAGCTAAACTATGGCTACACCTTC
.	TRBD1	TRBV7-8	TRBJ1-1	CASSRDRGNTEAFF	TGTGCCAGCAGCCGAGACAGGGGGAACACTGAAGCTTTCTTT
.	.	TRBV7-6	TRBJ2-1	CASSLALRGNEQFF	TGTGCCAGCAGCTTAGCGCTTAGAGGGAATGAGCAGTTCTTC
many	.	TRBV5-1	TRBJ1-1	CASSAEGTEAFF	TGCGCCAGCAGCGCAGAGGGGACTGAAGCTTTCTTT
many	TRBD1	TRBV12-3/TRBV12-4	TRBJ2-7	CASSPLRTGRVSYEQYF	TGTGCCAGCAGTCCTCTGCGGACAGGGCGGGTATCCTACGAGCAGTACTTC
many	.	TRBV9	TRBJ1-2	CASSVALQGPYGYTF	TGTGCCAGCAGCGTAGCCCTACAGGGCCCCTATGGCTACACCTTC
many	.	TRBV4-1	TRBJ1-5	CASSQGVGNQPQHF	TGCGCCAGCAGCCAAGGGGTAGGCAATCAGCCCCAGCATTTT
many	TRBD2	TRBV20-1	TRBJ2-5	CSAGQSAGGQETQYF	TGCAGTGCTGGCCAGTCCGCGGGGGGGCAAGAGACCCAGTACTTC
many	TRBD2	TRBV24-1	TRBJ2-5	CATSELAGGETQYF	TGTGCCACCAGTGAACTAGCGGGGGGAGAGACCCAGTACTTC
many	TRBD1	TRBV20-1	TRBJ2-3	CSAPPGTASTDTQYF	TGCAGTGCTCCCCCCGGGACAGCCTCCACAGATACGCAGTATTTT
many	.	TRBV12-3/TRBV12-4	TRBJ2-3	CASHNTDTQYF	TGTGCCAGCCATAACACAGATACGCAGTATTTT